Shown below are 11 T cell receptor beta chains from a single sample sequenced in a study of beta chain features in type 1 diabetes. Study conclusions and caveats: Within each of all four CD4+ subsets, Type 1 diabetes patients had TCRB CDR3s that were moderately but significantly shorter.

Which antigens these TCRs recognize remains unknown. Of the isolated RNA, all was reverse transcribed, and so the sequenced material was expressed TCRB transcripts. Assay used: immunoSEQ multiplex PCR; TCRdb lists only in-frame clones, some missing. The sample holds about 700,000 clones, around an eighth seen once. The sequencing input was naive CD4+ T cells from blood. The source is a man aged 18 to 29 with type 1 diabetes.

This clone has a handful of counts. V is TRBV6-5 and J is TRBJ2-3; unclear D gene. The germline V and J ends were trimmed by 2 bases and 2 bases, with 5 bases remaining between them. CDR1 and CDR2 (germline): MNHEY, SVGAGI. The CDR3 has 13 amino acids. The CDR3 protein is CASSYGPTDTQYF. CDR3 sequence (DNA): TGTGCCAGCAGTTACGGACCCACAGATACGCAGTATTTT.

The genes are TRBV5-1 and TRBJ1-1; D remains ambiguous. Looked up from germline, CDR1 is SGHRS and CDR2 is YFSETQ. Deletions cut 0 bases from V and 4 bases from J, with 16 bases between. This CDR3 is 16 amino acids long. The CDR3 DNA is TGCGCCAGCAGCTTGGAGGGCCTGCCCACGGCCACTGAAGCTTTCTTT. Its translation is CASSLEGLPTATEAFF. Complete variable domain (other parts from reference TRBV5-1 and TRBJ1-1): KAGVTQTPRYLIKTRGQQVTLSCSPISGHRSVSWYQQTPGQGLQFLFEYFSETQRNKGNFPGRFSGRQFSNSRSEMNVSTLELGDSALYLCASSLEGLPTATEAFFGQGTRLTVV.

The J gene is TRBJ1-1, the V gene TRBV7-9, with D unresolved. Per germline, CDR1 SEHNR and CDR2 FQNEAQ (reference sequence). Trimming took 5 bases from V and 5 from J, leaving 18 bases between them. The CDR3 contains 15 residues. In DNA, the CDR3 is TGTGCCAGCAGCCTAACGACACTGTCGGGGACTGAAGCTTTCTTT. Its translation: CASSLTTLSGTEAFF. The full variable domain, completed using reference TRBV7-9 and TRBJ1-1, is DTGVSQNPRHKITKRGQNVTFRCDPISEHNRLYWYRQTLGQGPEFLTYFQNEAQLEKSRLLSDRFSAERPKGSFSTLEIQRTEQGDSAMYLCASSLTTLSGTEAFFGQGTRLTVV.

The CDR3 reads CASSLVGQMIGETQYF. CDR3 DNA: TGTGCCAGCAGCTTAGTTGGTCAGATGATCGGAGAGACCCAGTACTTC. V and J are TRBV7-8 and TRBJ2-5; D remains unclear. V was pared by 1 base and J by 4 bases, with 16 bases between. The CDR3 contains 16 residues. Germline CDR1 reads SGHVS; CDR2 reads FQNEAQ.

As to this clone: At one boundary the junction diverges from the germline segment, which might be a read error. This rearrangement joins TRBV7-7 to TRBJ2-5; 7 bases align to TRBD2. From germline, CDR1 is SSHAT and CDR2 FNYEAQ (reference sequence). The CDR3 length is 15 residues. CDR3 sequence: CASSRSGLREETQYF. The CDR3 region has the DNA TGTGCTAGCAGCCGGTCGGGACTGCGGGAGGAGACCCAGTACTTC.

This chain links TRBV28 with TRBJ1-2; the match to TRBD1 covers 7 bases. Germline V gene data show CDR1 as MDHEN and CDR2 as SYDVKM. The CDR3 is 13 amino acids. The V and J ends lost 4 bases and 5 bases, in that order; junction bases with no gene match: 4. The CDR3 DNA is TGTGCCAGCAGTTGGACAGGAAGTTATGGCTACACCTTC. As protein: CASSWTGSYGYTF.

This CDR3 reads CATSRDQETQYF. CDR3 DNA sequence: TGTGCCACCAGCAGAGATCAAGAGACCCAGTACTTC. The rearrangement joins TRBV15 to TRBJ2-5; D gene unclear. V lost 0 bases to trimming and J lost 2 bases, with 1 base between them. This CDR3 comprises 12 residues. CDR1 is LNHNV and CDR2 is YYDKDF in the germline V gene (reference sequence). Combining the CDR3 with reference TRBV15 and TRBJ2-5 gives the whole variable domain DAMVIQNPRYQVTQFGKPVTLSCSQTLNHNVMYWYQQKSSQAPKLLFHYYDKDFNNEADTPDNFQSRRPNTSFCFLDIRSPGLGDTAMYLCATSRDQETQYFGPGTRLLVL.

This clone was counted a few times. This chain connects TRBV18 to TRBJ2-3; tentative D call: TRBD2 (7 bases). Trimming stripped 3 bases from V and 3 bases from J, with 16 bases between. The CDR3 length is 16 residues. Germline V gene sequence: CDR1 KGHSH, CDR2 LQKENI. As DNA, the CDR3 is TGTGCCAGCTCACCGGCCGGGGGGCACGTAACAGATACGCAGTATTTT. Residues: CASSPAGGHVTDTQYF.

In its sample, this clone was seen a few times. Other DNA sequences in this specimen translate into the identical CDR3. The chain recombines TRBV18 with TRBJ2-5; no definite D call. The CDR3 runs to 12 residues. Trimming pared 0 bases from V and 5 bases from J, leaving 4 bases between. Germline CDR1 and CDR2: KGHSH and LQKENI. In nucleotides, the CDR3 is TGTGCCAGCTCACCACCGCTGGAGACCCAGTACTTC. It encodes CASSPPLETQYF.

This clone was detected only a few times. The gene calls are TRBV28 and TRBJ2-6; 8 positions agree with TRBD1. CDR3 size: 17 residues. Losses at the gene ends were 6 bases for V and 0 bases for J; bases not matched to a gene: 7. The germline V gene has CDR1 MDHEN and CDR2 SYDVKM. The DNA of the CDR3 is TGTGCCAGCAGCGGACAGGGAGGAGTCTCTGGGGCCAACGTCCTGACTTTC. Its protein product is CASSGQGGVSGANVLTF. Together with reference TRBV28 and TRBJ2-6, the CDR3 gives the full variable domain: DVKVTQSSRYLVKRTGEKVFLECVQDMDHENMFWYRQDPGLGLRLIYFSYDVKMKEKGDIPEGYSVSREKKERFSLILESASTNQTSMYLCASSGQGGVSGANVLTFGAGSRLTVL.

The chain employs TRBV30 and TRBJ2-4; 9 bases agree with TRBD1. V dropped 8 bases and J dropped 8; count of bases not matched to a gene: 10. The germline V gene has CDR1 GTSNPN and CDR2 SVGIG (reference sequence). The CDR3 is 13 amino acids. The CDR3 DNA reads as TGTGCCGGCCAAGGACAGGGGATATACATTCAGTACTTC. Protein: CAGQGQGIYIQYF. The entire variable domain, with the rest obtained from reference TRBV30 and TRBJ2-4, is as follows: SQTIHQWPATLVQPVGSPLSLECTVEGTSNPNLYWYRQAAGRGLQLLFYSVGIGQISSEVPQNLSASRPQDRQFILSSKKLLLSDSGFYLCAGQGQGIYIQYFGAGTRLSVL.